Detailed here is one T cell receptor beta chain. With V trimmed by 2 bases and J by 3 bases, 4 bases remained unmatched. Looked up from germline, CDR1 is MDHEN and CDR2 is SYDVKM. The CDR3 sequence is 14 residues long. This entry comes from a study of OX40 agonist ivuxolimab in advanced cancers. Libraries were prepared by immunoSEQ multiplex PCR; TCRdb keeps only in-frame clonotypes and omits some of them. The data show more than 65,000 clones, approximately 90% seen once. The specimen was CD4+ or CD8+ T cells sorted from blood, collected in a trial of the OX40 agonist ivuxolimab. The clonotype comes from an adult with an advanced solid tumor such as melanoma, head and neck, liver or kidney cancer. This chain connects TRBV28 to TRBJ2-7, with 7 bases identical to TRBD2. CDR3 in amino acids: CASSLTGTNYEQYF. In nucleotides, the CDR3 is TGTGCCAGCAGTTTAACCGGGACTAACTACGAGCAGTACTTC.